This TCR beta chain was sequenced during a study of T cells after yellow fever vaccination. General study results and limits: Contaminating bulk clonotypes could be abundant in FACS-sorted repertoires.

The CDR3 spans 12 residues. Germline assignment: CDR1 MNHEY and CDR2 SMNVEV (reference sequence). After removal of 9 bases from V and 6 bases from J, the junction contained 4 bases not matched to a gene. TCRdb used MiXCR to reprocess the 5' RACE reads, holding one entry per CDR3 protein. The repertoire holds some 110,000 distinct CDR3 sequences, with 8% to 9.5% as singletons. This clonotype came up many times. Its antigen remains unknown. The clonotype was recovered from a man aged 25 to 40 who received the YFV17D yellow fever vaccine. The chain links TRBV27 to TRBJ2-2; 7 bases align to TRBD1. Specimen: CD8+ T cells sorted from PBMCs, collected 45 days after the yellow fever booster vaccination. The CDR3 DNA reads TGTGCCAGTAGGGGGCCGGCCGGGGAGCTGTTTTTT. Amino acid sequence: CASRGPAGELFF.